These 26 T cell receptor beta chains were sequenced from one sample in a study of cytomegalovirus exposure and HLA in healthy donors. Both 60 Vbeta primers and 13 Jbeta primers went into the PCR. Generated by immunoSEQ multiplex PCR, the TCRdb table keeps only in-frame clones and is missing some. This repertoire comprises about 88,000 clones; its ten largest clones make up 5% to 6.5%. The sequenced sample was PBMCs. The receptors were gathered from a girl aged 5-17 years in good health and CMV-seropositive.

CDR3 sequence: CASSIRGQHYGYTF. For the CDR3, the DNA is TGTGCCAGCAGTATTCGAGGGCAGCACTATGGCTACACCTTC. This sequence joins TRBV28 and TRBJ1-2; D is unclear. Germline V gives CDR1 MDHEN, CDR2 SYDVKM. The CDR3 sequence is 14 residues long. V was clipped by 5 bases and J by 3 bases, with 13 bases between them.

The chain joins TRBV18 to TRBJ1-1; possibly TRBD1 for D (5 bases). V was clipped by 2 bases and J by 5 bases, with 12 bases between them. Germline-derived CDR1 and CDR2 are KGHSH and LQKENI. This CDR3 contains 14 residues. The CDR3 DNA reads TGTGCCAGCTCACCAGGCGCCGCAGGGACTGAAGCTTTCTTT. Amino acid sequence: CASSPGAAGTEAFF.

V gene TRBV4-3 combines with J gene TRBJ1-1, with D unresolved. V lost 4 bases to trimming and J lost 5 bases, with 17 bases between them. CDR3 length equals 15 residues. Germline CDR1 is LGHNA and CDR2 is YSLEER. The CDR3 reads CASSPRKGGGTEAFF. In DNA form, the CDR3 reads TGCGCCAGCAGCCCACGAAAGGGCGGAGGGACTGAAGCTTTCTTT.

The V call is TRBV4-3, the J call TRBJ2-2; tentative D call: TRBD1 (6 bases). Trimming cost V 5 bases and J 1 base, with 11 bases left between them. Germline CDR1 is LGHNA and CDR2 is YSLEER. This CDR3 has 15 residues. This chain's CDR3 is CASSRLGGNTGELFF. The DNA for the CDR3 is TGCGCCAGCAGCAGGTTAGGGGGGAACACCGGGGAGCTGTTTTTT.

The chain recombines TRBV11-3 with TRBJ2-5; D is undetermined. Trimming shortened V by 0 bases and J by 2 bases, and 7 bases separated the two germline ends. The V gene's germline CDR1 is SGHNT and CDR2 YENEEA. The CDR3 extends over 14 amino acids. The CDR3 bases are TGTGCCAGCAGCTTAGACTTATTTCAAGAGACCCAGTACTTC. Its protein is CASSLDLFQETQYF.

This chain connects TRBV19 to TRBJ2-1; the D is unclear. This CDR3 has 13 residues. V was shortened by 2 bases and J by 7 bases, with 9 bases between the two germline ends. CDR1 is LNHDA and CDR2 is SQIVND in the germline V gene (reference sequence). Here the CDR3 reads CASSISPENEQFF. The CDR3 DNA reads TGTGCCAGTAGTATATCCCCCGAGAATGAGCAGTTCTTC.

V is TRBV5-6 and J is TRBJ1-1; weak D call: TRBD1 (5 bases). V lost 4 bases to trimming and J lost 1 base, with 17 bases between them. The CDR3 extends over 16 amino acids. In germline, CDR1 is SGHDT, CDR2 YYEEEE. CDR3 sequence (DNA): TGTGCCAGCAGCCCCTTAGGGCCGGGGGAGAACACTGAAGCTTTCTTT. This encodes CASSPLGPGENTEAFF.

The chain uses TRBV6-5 and TRBJ1-6; possibly TRBD1 for D (5 bases). CDR1 is MNHEY and CDR2 is SVGAGI in the germline V gene. V was clipped by 0 bases and J by 9 bases, with 15 bases between them. CDR3 length: 16 amino acids. The CDR3 sequence: CASSYSGLGGGSPLHF. CDR3 sequence (DNA): TGTGCCAGCAGTTACTCAGGCCTGGGCGGGGGTTCACCCCTCCACTTT.

The chain couples TRBV18 to TRBJ2-2; 8 bases match TRBD1. CDR1 and CDR2 (germline): KGHSH, LQKENI. The trim removed 3 bases at V and 1 base at J, leaving 10 bases unmatched. The CDR3 sequence is 18 residues long. As DNA, the CDR3 is TGTGCCAGCTCACCGCGAATGCTGGGACAGGAGAACACCGGGGAGCTGTTTTTT. Its protein is CASSPRMLGQENTGELFF. The whole variable domain, filled in from reference TRBV18 and TRBJ2-2, reads NAGVMQNPRHLVRRRGQEARLRCSPMKGHSHVYWYRQLPEEGLKFMVYLQKENIIDESGMPKERFSAEFPKEGPSILRIQQVVRGDSAAYFCASSPRMLGQENTGELFFGEGSRLTVL.

The chain links TRBV14 to TRBJ2-5, with 8 bases matching TRBD1. Germline CDR1 and CDR2: SGHDN and FVKESK. The CDR3 totals 18 residues. The J segment lost 5 bases and the V segment lost 6 bases, leaving 20 bases of the junction unmatched. The CDR3 is CASSRTGGRDGTRETQYF. The CDR3 DNA follows: TGTGCCAGCAGTCGAACAGGGGGTAGAGACGGTACAAGGGAGACCCAGTACTTC.

The V call is TRBV4-3, the J call TRBJ1-2, with D possibly TRBD1 on 5 matching bases. Germline V gene sequence: CDR1 LGHNA, CDR2 YSLEER. This CDR3 contains 15 residues. Deletions cut 0 bases from V and 4 bases from J, with 12 bases between. The CDR3 reads CASSQDTGDPYGYTF. CDR3 sequence (DNA): TGCGCCAGCAGCCAAGATACGGGGGACCCCTATGGCTACACCTTC.

The rearrangement links TRBV5-4 to TRBJ2-2, with 8 bases identical to TRBD2. The V gene end was trimmed by 0 bases and the J gene end by 0 bases; junction bases not matched to a gene: 4. CDR1 and CDR2 (germline): SGHNT, YYREEE (reference sequence). The length of the CDR3 is 17 residues. The CDR3 sequence is CASSLAPGGTNTGELFF. The CDR3 bases are TGTGCCAGCAGCTTGGCCCCGGGGGGGACGAACACCGGGGAGCTGTTTTTT.

The chain is built from TRBV4-1 and TRBJ1-1; D perhaps matches TRBD1 (5 bases). The CDR3 is 17 residues long. V lost 1 base to trimming and J lost 0 bases, with 15 bases between them. Germline V gene lookup returns CDR1 MGHRA and CDR2 YSYEKL. For the CDR3, the DNA is TGCGCCAGCAGCCAAGGGCCCCCACAGGAGATGAACACTGAAGCTTTCTTT. It codes for CASSQGPPQEMNTEAFF.

Comments on this clone: At one of its ends the junction is not consistent with the germline gene, which may arise from a read error. The chain uses TRBV11-2 and TRBJ2-3; 11 positions agree with TRBD2. The CDR3 spans 20 residues. CDR1 SGHAT and CDR2 FQNNGV come from the germline V gene. The CDR3 region is CASSLEWLAGGGDLTDKQYF. CDR3 DNA sequence: TGTGCCAGCAGCTTAGAGTGGCTAGCGGGGGGTGGGGACCTCACAGATAAGCAGTATTTT.

This chain connects TRBV29-1 to TRBJ1-1, with D tentatively TRBD1 (5 bases). Germline assignment: CDR1 SQVTM and CDR2 ANQGSEA. The CDR3 spans 17 residues. V was pared by 3 bases and J by 0 bases, with 20 bases between. Here the CDR3 reads CSVDQRRPGALNTEAFF. In DNA form, the CDR3 reads TGCAGCGTTGATCAACGGCGCCCTGGGGCCTTGAACACTGAAGCTTTCTTT. The variable domain in full, with the rest retrieved from reference TRBV29-1 and TRBJ1-1, is SAVISQKPSRDICQRGTSLTIQCQVDSQVTMMFWYRQQPGQSLTLIATANQGSEATYESGFVIDKFPISRPNLTFSTLTVSNMSPEDSSIYLCSVDQRRPGALNTEAFFGQGTRLTVV.

The CDR3 nucleotides read TGCGCCAGCAGCCAAGATCGGGTCACAGATACGCAGTATTTT. Translating gives CASSQDRVTDTQYF. The genes are TRBV4-3 and TRBJ2-3; no firm D call. Germline CDR1 LGHNA, CDR2 YSLEER. V lost 0 bases and J lost 2, with 6 bases in between. There are 14 residues in the CDR3.

The CDR3 bases are TGTGCCATCAAACCGGGAGACCAGCTCTATGGCTACACCTTC. This gives the protein CAIKPGDQLYGYTF. This chain links TRBV10-3 with TRBJ1-2; no reliable D call. V gave up 7 bases and J gave up 4 bases, with 16 bases separating them. Germline V gives CDR1 ENHRY, CDR2 SYGVKD. CDR3 length: 14 residues.

This chain uses TRBV18 with TRBJ2-3, with 9 bases fitting TRBD2. CDR3 length equals 15 residues. J was trimmed by 3 bases and V by 4 bases; bases with no gene match: 5. Germline loops: CDR1 KGHSH, CDR2 LQKENI. DNA of the CDR3: TGTGCCAGCTCACGTGCTAGCGGGGCTACAGATACGCAGTATTTT. This codes for CASSRASGATDTQYF.

The chain combines TRBV4-3 with TRBJ1-2, with 11 bases lining up with TRBD1. Germline V gives CDR1 LGHNA, CDR2 YSLEER. The CDR3 runs 16 residues. Germline trimming cut 3 bases from V and 4 bases from J; bases unmatched to any gene: 7. This CDR3 is CASSHGQGALVYGYTF. The DNA of the CDR3 is TGCGCCAGCAGCCACGGACAGGGGGCCCTAGTCTATGGCTACACCTTC.

This chain uses TRBV9 with TRBJ1-4, with D maybe TRBD1 (6 bases). Between the trimmed V and J ends, which lost 0 bases and 5 bases, there was a span of 17 bases. Looked up from germline, CDR1 is SGDLS and CDR2 is YYNGEE. This CDR3 comprises 17 residues. The CDR3 reads CASSVGGGLGPNEKLFF. CDR3 in DNA: TGTGCCAGCAGCGTAGGAGGGGGTTTGGGGCCGAATGAAAAACTGTTTTTT.

V is TRBV5-6 and J is TRBJ2-1, with 10 bases matching TRBD1. Germline-derived CDR1 and CDR2 are SGHDT and YYEEEE. CDR3 length: 14 residues. V lost 5 bases, J lost 6 bases, and 5 bases stayed unmatched. This CDR3 is CASRLGTGVNEQFF. The CDR3 DNA reads TGTGCCAGCAGGCTCGGGACAGGGGTCAATGAGCAGTTCTTC.

The rearrangement joins TRBV5-6 to TRBJ1-5; D is uncertain. Germline CDR1 SGHDT, CDR2 YYEEEE. V lost 1 base and J lost 7, with 12 bases in between. The CDR3 is made up of 14 amino acids. The CDR3 DNA reads as TGTGCCAGCAGCTTGTGGCCAGATCAGCAGCCCCAGCATTTT. Translating it yields CASSLWPDQQPQHF.

V is TRBV6-5 and J is TRBJ1-2; 7 bases map to TRBD1. V lost 2 bases to trimming and J lost 7 bases; unmatched junction nucleotides: 7. Germline values: CDR1 MNHEY, CDR2 SVGAGI. CDR3 length: 14 amino acids. The CDR3 coding sequence is TGTGCCAGCAGTTACGGCAAGGGGGCTGGTGGCTACACCTTC. Residues: CASSYGKGAGGYTF.

This chain links TRBV7-9 with TRBJ1-1; D is perhaps TRBD1 (5 bases). The CDR3 sequence is 11 residues long. CDR1 and CDR2 (germline): SEHNR, FQNEAQ (reference sequence). The V end was cut by 6 bases, the J end by 10 bases, with 12 bases between. CDR3 sequence reads: CASRGEGSAFF. Written as DNA, the CDR3 is TGTGCCAGCAGGGGGGAGGGGTCAGCTTTCTTT.

This sequence joins TRBV7-6 and TRBJ2-7; D is perhaps TRBD2 (6 bases). The CDR3 runs 14 residues. V was shortened by 5 bases and J by 5 bases, with 16 bases between the two germline ends. Germline assignment: CDR1 SGHVS and CDR2 FNYEAQ. CDR3 sequence (DNA): TGTGCCAGCAGCCTCCGGGGGAACCCCCACGAGCAGTACTTC. Protein sequence: CASSLRGNPHEQYF.

This rearrangement joins TRBV6-5 to TRBJ1-6; no clear D gene. CDR1 and CDR2 from the germline V gene are MNHEY and SVGAGI. There are 14 residues in the CDR3. Trimming shortened V by 2 bases and J by 10 bases, and 12 bases separated the two germline ends. This CDR3 is CASSYPTEGSPLHF. In DNA, the CDR3 is TGTGCCAGCAGTTACCCTACAGAAGGCTCACCCCTCCACTTT.